This T cell receptor beta chain emerged from a study of cytomegalovirus exposure and HLA in healthy donors. Study details: As released early, the data held roughly 85 million unique TCRs from HLA-typed donors. Findings and limits, study-wide: A highly shared variant cluster was judged a likely technical artifact. Prior analysis indicated that the majority of TCR beta V segments exhibited productivity approximately 87% or approximately 30% of the time. Most sequenced TCRs were rare (though some public TCRs occurred in many donors).

PCR amplification relied on 60 Vbeta primers (plus 13 Jbeta primers). TCRdb's table, derived via immunoSEQ multiplex PCR, lists solely in-frame clones and lacks some. The data hold 150,000 to 200,000 clones, with 75% to 90% observed a single time. On this clone itself: The antigen remains unidentified.

Germline V gives CDR1 LGHNA, CDR2 YSLEER. The CDR3 is 16 amino acids. V lost 0 bases and J 2 bases, leaving 13 bases between the germline ends. V gene TRBV4-3 combines with J gene TRBJ2-5; weak D call: TRBD2 (5 bases). The origin of this receptor is a man aged 45 to 65 in good health and CMV-seropositive. The sample taken for sequencing was PBMCs. This CDR3 reads CASSQDGVTGQETQYF. As DNA, the CDR3 is TGCGCCAGCAGCCAAGACGGGGTGACGGGTCAAGAGACCCAGTACTTC.